The T cell receptor beta chain under discussion was sequenced for a study of PD-1 blockade in classical Hodgkin lymphoma. Overall study findings and caveats: At baseline, newly diagnosed patients reportedly showed less TCR diversity than healthy donors.

As for time point: cycle 4 day 1 (C4D1), after 5 to 7 weeks of nivolumab. All trial patients relapsed after autologous stem cell transplantation. Patients showed best responses of complete response, partial response or progressive disease. TCRdb's copy holds only in-frame clones and misses some; the assay was immunoSEQ multiplex PCR. The sample includes tens of thousands of clones, less than 95% of them seen just once. As regards this clone: Its antigen is as yet unknown.

Specimen: peripheral blood mononuclear cells (PBMCs), collected before the fourth cycle of nivolumab. The clonotype comes from a human donor with classical Hodgkin lymphoma.

This chain's CDR3 is CGRAAEVGYGYTF. CDR3 coding DNA: TGTGGCAGAGCGGCCGAGGTGGGCTATGGCTACACCTTC. J is TRBJ1-2 and V is TRBV2; no reliable D call. There are 13 residues in the CDR3. Germline V gene sequence: CDR1 SNHLY, CDR2 FYNNEI. The full variable domain, in which reference TRBV2 and TRBJ1-2 provide the parts outside the CDR3, is EPEVTQTPSHQVTQMGQEVILRCVPISNHLYFYWYRQILGQKVEFLVSFYNNEISEKSEIFDDQFSVERPDGSNFTLKIRSTKLEDSAMYFCGRAAEVGYGYTFGSGTRLTVV.